This TCR beta chain was observed in a study of T cells expressing NK-cell markers. CDR1 and CDR2 (germline): SQVTM, ANQGSEA. This CDR3 spans 14 amino acids. TCRdb re-analyzed the 5' RACE reads; it lists each CDR3 protein once, without DNA. The sample totals about 450,000 distinct CDR3 sequences. Specimen: blood T cells: a sorted CD56 or NKG2C T cell subset, CD4+ or CD8+ T cells, or bulk PBMC T cells (not recorded which). The TCR comes from a woman between 18 and 70 years old in good health. The gene calls are TRBV29-1 and TRBJ2-3. CDR3 region: CSVEVVLGADTQYF.